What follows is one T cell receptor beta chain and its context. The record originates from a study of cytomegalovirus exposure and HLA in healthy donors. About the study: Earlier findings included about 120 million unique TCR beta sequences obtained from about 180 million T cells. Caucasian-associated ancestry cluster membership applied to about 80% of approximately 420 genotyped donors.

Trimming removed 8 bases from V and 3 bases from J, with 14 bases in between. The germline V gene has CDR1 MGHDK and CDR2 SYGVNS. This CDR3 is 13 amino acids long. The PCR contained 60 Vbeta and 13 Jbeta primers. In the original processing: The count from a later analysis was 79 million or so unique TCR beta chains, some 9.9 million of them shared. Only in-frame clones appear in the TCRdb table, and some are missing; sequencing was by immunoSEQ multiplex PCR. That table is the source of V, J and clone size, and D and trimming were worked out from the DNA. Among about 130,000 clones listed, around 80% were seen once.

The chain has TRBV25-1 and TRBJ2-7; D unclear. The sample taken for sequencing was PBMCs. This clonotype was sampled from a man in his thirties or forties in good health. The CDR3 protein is CASHSSRNYEQYF. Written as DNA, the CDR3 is TGTGCCAGCCATAGCAGCCGGAACTACGAGCAGTACTTC.